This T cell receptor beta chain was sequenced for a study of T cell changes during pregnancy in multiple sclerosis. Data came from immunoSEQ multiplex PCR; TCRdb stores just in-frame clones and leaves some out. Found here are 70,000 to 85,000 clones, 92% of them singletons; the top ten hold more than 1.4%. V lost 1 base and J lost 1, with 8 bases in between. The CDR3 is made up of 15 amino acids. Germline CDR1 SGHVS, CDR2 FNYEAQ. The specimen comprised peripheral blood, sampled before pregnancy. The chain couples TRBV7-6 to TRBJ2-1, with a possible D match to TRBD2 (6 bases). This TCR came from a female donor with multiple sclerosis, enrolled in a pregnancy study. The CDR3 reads CASSLGGGSYNEQFF. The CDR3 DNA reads TGTGCCAGCAGCTTAGGGGGAGGATCCTACAATGAGCAGTTCTTC.